The rows below give T cell receptor beta chains drawn from one sample of a study of T cell repertoires in cytomegalovirus infection. Via MiXCR, TCRdb re-called the reads, giving one row per CDR3 protein. The table lists some 800,000 distinct CDR3 sequences, 25% to 35% of them singletons. These receptors' targets are unknown. The input for sequencing was cultured CD8+ T cells from PBMCs, taken from culture after CMV antigen stimulation. These receptors came from a human donor in good health (CMV status not recorded). Some clones in this sample may be carry-over from other donors' samples. CDR3s include the opening cysteine and the closing phenylalanine or tryptophan. D genes are given only for firm matches. Some rows have no size entry. The others give once, few or many, or a class for an expanded clone.

j_gene | v_gene | abundance | d_gene | CDR3aa | CDR3nt
TRBJ1-1 | TRBV7-2 | many | . | CASSTQVRNTEAFF | TGTGCCAGCAGCACACAGGTGAGGAACACTGAAGCTTTCTTT
TRBJ2-1 | TRBV4-2 | few | . | CASSHVKGTYNEQFF | TGTGCCAGCAGCCACGTAAAAGGAACCTACAATGAGCAGTTCTTC
TRBJ2-1 | TRBV10-3 | few | . | CAISALGTVYNEQFF | TGTGCCATCAGTGCTCTTGGGACTGTATACAATGAGCAGTTCTTC
TRBJ2-1 | TRBV7-8 | many | . | CASSPAPRGSNEQFF | TGTGCCAGCAGTCCGGCCCCCCGTGGTAGCAATGAGCAGTTCTTC
TRBJ1-1 | TRBV19 | . | TRBD1 | CASRIPTGGGTEAFF | TGTGCCAGTAGGATTCCAACAGGGGGTGGGACTGAAGCTTTCTTT
TRBJ2-5 | TRBV6-6 | . | TRBD2 | CASSWTGRQETQYF | TGTGCCAGCAGCTGGACCGGGAGGCAAGAGACCCAGTACTTC
TRBJ2-2 | TRBV6-1 | many | . | CASSWPVTGELFF | TGTGCCAGCAGTTGGCCCGTCACCGGGGAGCTGTTTTTT
TRBJ2-3 | TRBV20-1 | . | TRBD2 | CSARVSGGAWTDTQYF | TGCAGTGCTAGAGTTAGCGGGGGGGCTTGGACAGATACGCAGTATTTT
TRBJ2-1 | TRBV7-6 | . | TRBD2 | CASSLAGGLHNEQFF | TGTGCCAGCAGCCTAGCGGGGGGCCTCCATAATGAGCAGTTCTTC
TRBJ1-1 | TRBV6-2/TRBV6-3 | few | . | CASSLVGGREDTEAFF | TGTGCCAGCAGCCTGGTTGGGGGGCGAGAGGACACTGAAGCTTTCTTT
TRBJ1-2 | TRBV19 | . | TRBD1 | CASRAGTDGFYGYTF | TGTGCCAGTAGAGCCGGGACAGATGGATTTTATGGCTACACCTTC
TRBJ1-1 | TRBV13 | . | . | CASSLKPEAFF | TGTGCCAGCAGCTTGAAACCCGAAGCTTTCTTT
TRBJ1-2 | TRBV4-1 | . | TRBD1 | CASNQDLQSGGAGANYGYTF | TGCGCCAGCAACCAAGATCTTCAGTCAGGGGGCGCCGGAGCTAACTATGGCTACACCTTC
TRBJ1-2 | TRBV29-1 | few | . | CSVEGRGNYGYTF | TGCAGCGTTGAAGGCAGGGGAAACTATGGCTACACCTTC
TRBJ2-3 | TRBV12-3/TRBV12-4 | . | TRBD2 | CASSFRLAGASSTDTQYF | TGTGCCAGCAGTTTCAGACTAGCGGGGGCTTCGAGCACAGATACGCAGTATTTT
TRBJ2-1 | TRBV25-1 | . | TRBD1 | CASSEWGTGDGNEQFF | TGTGCCAGCAGTGAATGGGGGACAGGGGACGGCAATGAGCAGTTCTTC
TRBJ2-5 | TRBV7-2 | many | TRBD2 | CASSSRLAGTQETQYF | TGTGCCAGCAGCTCGCGACTAGCGGGGACTCAAGAGACCCAGTACTTC
TRBJ2-2 | TRBV4-1 | . | . | CASSPTRSNTGELFF | TGCGCCAGCAGCCCGACAAGATCGAACACCGGGGAGCTGTTTTTT
TRBJ2-6 | TRBV7-9 | . | TRBD1 | CASSSSQGQGGSGANVLTF | TGTGCCAGCAGCAGTAGCCAAGGACAGGGGGGCTCTGGGGCCAACGTCCTGACTTTC
TRBJ2-6 | TRBV5-6 | . | . | CASRPRSSGANVLTF | TGTGCCAGCAGACCTCGGAGCTCTGGGGCCAACGTCCTGACTTTC
TRBJ1-4 | TRBV7-9 | few | . | CASSLAVYTDEKLFF | TGTGCCAGCAGCTTAGCTGTGTACACCGATGAAAAACTGTTTTTT